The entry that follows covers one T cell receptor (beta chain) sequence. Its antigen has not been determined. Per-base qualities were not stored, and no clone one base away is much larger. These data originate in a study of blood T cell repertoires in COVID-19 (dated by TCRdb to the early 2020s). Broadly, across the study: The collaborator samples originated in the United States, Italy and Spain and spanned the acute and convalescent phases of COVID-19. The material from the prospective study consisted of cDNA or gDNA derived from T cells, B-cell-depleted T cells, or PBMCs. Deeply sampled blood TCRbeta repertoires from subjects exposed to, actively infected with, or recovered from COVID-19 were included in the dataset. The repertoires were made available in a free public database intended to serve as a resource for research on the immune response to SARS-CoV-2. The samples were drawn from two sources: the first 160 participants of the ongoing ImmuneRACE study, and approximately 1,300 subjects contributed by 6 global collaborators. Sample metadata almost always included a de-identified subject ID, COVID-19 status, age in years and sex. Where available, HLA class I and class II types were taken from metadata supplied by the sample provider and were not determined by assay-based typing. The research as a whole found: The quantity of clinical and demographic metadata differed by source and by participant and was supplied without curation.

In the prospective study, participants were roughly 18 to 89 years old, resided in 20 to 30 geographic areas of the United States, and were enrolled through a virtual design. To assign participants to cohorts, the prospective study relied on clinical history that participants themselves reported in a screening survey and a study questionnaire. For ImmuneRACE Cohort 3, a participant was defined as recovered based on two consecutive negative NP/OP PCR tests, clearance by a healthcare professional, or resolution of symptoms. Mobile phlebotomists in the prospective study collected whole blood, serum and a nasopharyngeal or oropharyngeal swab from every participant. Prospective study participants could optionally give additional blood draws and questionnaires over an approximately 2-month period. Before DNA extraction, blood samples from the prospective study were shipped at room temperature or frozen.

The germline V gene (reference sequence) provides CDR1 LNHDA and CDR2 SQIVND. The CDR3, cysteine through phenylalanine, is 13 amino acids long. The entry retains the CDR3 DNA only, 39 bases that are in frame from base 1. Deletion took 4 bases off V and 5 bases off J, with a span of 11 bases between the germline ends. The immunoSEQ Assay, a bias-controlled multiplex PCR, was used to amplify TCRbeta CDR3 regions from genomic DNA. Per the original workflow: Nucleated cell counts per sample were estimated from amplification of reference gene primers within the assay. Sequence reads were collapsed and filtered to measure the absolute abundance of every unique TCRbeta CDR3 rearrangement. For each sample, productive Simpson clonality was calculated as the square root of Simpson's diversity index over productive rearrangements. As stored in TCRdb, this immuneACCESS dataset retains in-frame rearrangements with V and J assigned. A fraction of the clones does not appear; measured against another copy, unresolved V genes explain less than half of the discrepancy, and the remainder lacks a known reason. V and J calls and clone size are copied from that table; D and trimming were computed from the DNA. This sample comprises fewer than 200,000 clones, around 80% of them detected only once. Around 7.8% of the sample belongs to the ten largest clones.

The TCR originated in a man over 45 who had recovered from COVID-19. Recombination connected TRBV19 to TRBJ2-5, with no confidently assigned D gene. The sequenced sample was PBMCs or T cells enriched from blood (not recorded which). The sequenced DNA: TGTGCCAGTAGTACCCCCCCCCGGGAGACCCAGTACTTC. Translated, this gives CASSTPPRETQYF.